This TCR beta chain is drawn from a study of control samples from healthy donors and cancer patients. Measured with immunoSEQ multiplex PCR; TCRdb has only the in-frame clones, and not every one. Here the sample spans about 96,000 clones, approximately 95% being singletons. The CDR3 has 16 residues. V was shortened by 3 bases and J by 4 bases, with 18 bases between the two germline ends. The germline V gene encodes CDR1 KGHSH and CDR2 LQKENI. The clonotype originates from a man aged 18 to 35 in good health. The material sequenced was blood. The gene calls are TRBV18 and TRBJ2-5; possibly TRBD1 for D (5 bases). CDR3 residues: CASSPRAQGMGETQYF. CDR3 DNA sequence: TGTGCCAGCTCACCCCGGGCTCAGGGAATGGGAGAGACCCAGTACTTC.